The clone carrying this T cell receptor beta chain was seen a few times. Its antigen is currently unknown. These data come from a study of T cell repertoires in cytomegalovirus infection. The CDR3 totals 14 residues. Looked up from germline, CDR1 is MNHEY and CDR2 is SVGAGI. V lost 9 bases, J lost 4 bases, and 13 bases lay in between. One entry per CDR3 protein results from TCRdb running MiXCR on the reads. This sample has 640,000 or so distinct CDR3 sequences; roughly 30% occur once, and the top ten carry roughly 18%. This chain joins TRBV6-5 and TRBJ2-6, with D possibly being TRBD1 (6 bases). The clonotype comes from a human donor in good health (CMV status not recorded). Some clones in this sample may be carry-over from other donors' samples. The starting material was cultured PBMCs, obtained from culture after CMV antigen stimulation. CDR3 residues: CASGQGYGANVLTF. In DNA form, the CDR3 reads TGTGCCAGTGGGCAGGGGTACGGGGCCAACGTCCTGACTTTC.